This T cell receptor beta chain originates from a study of cytomegalovirus exposure and HLA in healthy donors. The study ran its PCR with 60 Vbeta and 13 Jbeta primers. The repertoire was sequenced with immunoSEQ multiplex PCR; TCRdb's copy has only in-frame clones and lacks some. The table shows approximately 160,000 clones, with around four fifths occurring only once. CDR1 and CDR2 from the germline V gene are PRHDT and FYEKMQ (reference sequence). V was cut by 0 bases and J by 5 bases, with 12 bases left in between. The CDR3 runs to 15 residues. The table lists this clone with a count of one. J is TRBJ2-3 and V is TRBV13; D possibly corresponds to TRBD2 (5 bases). This clonotype originated in a girl aged 2 to 10 in good health and CMV-seropositive. Source material: PBMCs. CDR3 DNA: TGTGCCAGCAGCTTAGGCGCTAGCTACGGAGATACGCAGTATTTT. This translates into CASSLGASYGDTQYF.